This TCR beta chain was recovered during a study of cytomegalovirus exposure and HLA in healthy donors. Study as a whole: In an early release, HLA-typed donors contributed roughly 85 million unique TCR sequences.

Primers: 60 Vbeta forward and 13 Jbeta reverse. TCRdb's copy holds only in-frame clones and misses some; the assay was immunoSEQ multiplex PCR. The repertoire includes approximately 130,000 clones, more than 80% of them detected once, and about 7% sits in the top ten. Concerning this clone itself: The antigen is unknown.

The CDR3 has 17 residues. Germline V CDR1 and CDR2: SGHAT, FQNNGV. V was clipped by 1 base and J by 2 bases, with 17 bases between them. General study findings and limits: Sequencing had likely introduced a cluster of highly shared sequence variants as an artifact. Most TCR sequences proved rare, with some public TCRs found in many donors.

Healthy people donating bone marrow made up the donors. J is TRBJ1-1 and V is TRBV11-2; tentatively, D is TRBD1 (5 bases). The sequencing sample was made of PBMCs. The clonotype was recovered from a woman in her twenties or thirties in good health and CMV-seropositive. Here the CDR3 reads CASSLVSKGLINTEAFF. DNA of the CDR3: TGTGCCAGCAGCTTAGTCAGCAAGGGGCTCATTAACACTGAAGCTTTCTTT.